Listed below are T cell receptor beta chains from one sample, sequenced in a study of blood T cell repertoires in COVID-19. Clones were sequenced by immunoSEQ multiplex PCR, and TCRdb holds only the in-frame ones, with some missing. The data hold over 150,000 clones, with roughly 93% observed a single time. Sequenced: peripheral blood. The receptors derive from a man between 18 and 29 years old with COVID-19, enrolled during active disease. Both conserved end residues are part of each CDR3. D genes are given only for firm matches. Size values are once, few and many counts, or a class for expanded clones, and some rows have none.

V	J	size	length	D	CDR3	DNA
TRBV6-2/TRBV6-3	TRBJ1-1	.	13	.	CASSYSWNTEAFF	TGTGCCAGCAGTTACTCCTGGAACACTGAAGCTTTCTTT
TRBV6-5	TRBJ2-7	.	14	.	CASSRGGQAYEQYF	TGTGCCAGCAGCAGGGGGGGACAGGCCTACGAGCAGTACTTC
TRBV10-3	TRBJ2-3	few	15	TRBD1	CAISEGDRGPDTQYF	TGTGCCATCAGTGAGGGGGACAGGGGGCCAGATACGCAGTATTTT
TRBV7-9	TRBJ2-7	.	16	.	CASSSTFQREDYEQYF	TGTGCCAGCAGCTCAACATTTCAACGAGAGGACTACGAGCAGTACTTC
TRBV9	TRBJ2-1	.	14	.	CASSVGGLGNEQFF	TGTGCCAGCAGCGTAGGAGGGCTCGGTAATGAGCAGTTCTTC
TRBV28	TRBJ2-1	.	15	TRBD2	CASSFGGSAYNEQFF	TGTGCCAGCAGTTTTGGCGGGAGCGCGTACAATGAGCAGTTCTTC
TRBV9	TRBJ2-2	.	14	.	CASSLAGTSGELFF	TGTGCCAGCAGCTTGGCAGGGACATCCGGGGAGCTGTTTTTT
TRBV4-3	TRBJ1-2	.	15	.	CASSQVDRSPYGYTF	TGCGCCAGCAGCCAAGTTGATAGGAGCCCTTATGGCTACACCTTC
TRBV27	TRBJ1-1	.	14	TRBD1	CASNRAAQGGEAFF	TGTGCCAGCAATAGGGCCGCACAGGGGGGTGAAGCTTTCTTT
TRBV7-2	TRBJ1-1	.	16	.	CASSSDRIPMNTEAFF	TGTGCCAGCAGCTCGGACAGAATCCCTATGAACACTGAAGCTTTCTTT
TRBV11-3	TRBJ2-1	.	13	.	CASSQNLYNEQFF	TGTGCCAGCAGCCAGAATCTTTACAATGAGCAGTTCTTC
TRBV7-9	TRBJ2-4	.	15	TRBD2	CASSLASASGNIQYF	TGTGCCAGCAGCTTAGCGTCGGCTAGCGGAAACATTCAGTACTTC
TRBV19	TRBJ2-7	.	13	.	CASSPSTSYEQYF	TGTGCCAGTAGTCCCTCTACTAGCTACGAGCAGTACTTC
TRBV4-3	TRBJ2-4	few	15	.	CASSQVRGSGNIQYF	TGCGCCAGCAGCCAAGTGAGAGGGAGTGGGAACATTCAGTACTTC
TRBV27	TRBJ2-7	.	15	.	CASSLSVNPLYEQYF	TGTGCCAGCAGTTTATCCGTAAATCCCCTCTACGAGCAGTACTTC
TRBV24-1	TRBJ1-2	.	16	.	CATSDTKRDRYDGYTF	TGTGCCACCAGTGATACCAAGCGGGACCGATATGATGGCTACACCTTC
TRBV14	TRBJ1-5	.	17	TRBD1	CASSQARGELPIKAQHF	TGTGCCAGCAGCCAAGCCAGGGGGGAACTCCCAATCAAGGCCCAGCATTTT
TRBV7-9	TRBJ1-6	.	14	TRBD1	CASSLGQGRSPLHF	TGTGCCAGCAGCTTAGGACAGGGACGTTCACCCCTCCACTTT
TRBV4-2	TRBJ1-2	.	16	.	CASSQDLQPWNYGYTF	TGTGCCAGCAGCCAAGATCTACAGCCCTGGAACTATGGCTACACCTTC
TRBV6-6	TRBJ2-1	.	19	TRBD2	CASSPGLAGSTPSYNEQFF	TGTGCCAGCAGTCCCGGACTAGCGGGATCCACACCTTCCTACAATGAGCAGTTCTTC
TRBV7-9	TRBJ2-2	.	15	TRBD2	CASRQLAGVPGELFF	TGTGCCAGCAGACAACTAGCGGGAGTCCCCGGGGAGCTGTTTTTT
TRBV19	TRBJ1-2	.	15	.	CASRLRGGFNYGYTF	TGTGCCAGTAGGCTCCGGGGGGGATTTAACTATGGCTACACCTTC
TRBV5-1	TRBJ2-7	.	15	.	CASSRTTGASYEQYF	TGCGCCAGCAGCCGGACGACAGGCGCCTCCTACGAGCAGTACTTC
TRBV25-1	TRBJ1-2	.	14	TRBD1	CASATLTGNYGYTF	TGTGCCAGCGCCACCTTGACAGGGAACTATGGCTACACCTTC
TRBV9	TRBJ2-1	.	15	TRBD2	CASSVGLAFDNEQFF	TGTGCCAGCAGCGTTGGACTAGCGTTCGACAATGAGCAGTTCTTC
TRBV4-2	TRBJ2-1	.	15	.	CASSQDRGSYNEQFF	TGTGCCAGCAGCCAAGATCGGGGTAGTTACAATGAGCAGTTCTTC